Listed below are T cell receptor beta chains from one sample, sequenced in a study of cytotoxic CD8 clonotypes in ibrutinib-treated CLL. Clones were read by immunoSEQ multiplex PCR, and TCRdb kept only the in-frame ones, dropping some. The sample carries 25,000 or so clones, approximately 62% recorded once. Sequencing was performed on PBMCs, taken before ibrutinib treatment. All receptors derive from a human donor with chronic lymphocytic leukemia. CDR3s include the opening cysteine and the closing phenylalanine or tryptophan. A D gene is named only where the DNA matches it firmly. A row's size may be missing; if present it is once, few, many or a size class.

TRBV18	NA	15	NA	TRBJ2-7	CASSPSGLGAYEQYF	TGTGCCAGCTCACCCTCGGGGTTGGGGGCCTACGAGCAGTACTTC
TRBV4-1	NA	16	TRBD1	TRBJ1-2	CASSPIGDRGNYGYTF	TGCGCCAGCAGCCCAATCGGGGACAGGGGTAACTATGGCTACACCTTC
TRBV6-6	NA	15	NA	TRBJ1-2	CASSWRGGRDYGYTF	TGTGCCAGCAGCTGGAGAGGGGGGCGCGACTATGGCTACACCTTC
TRBV15	NA	16	TRBD1	TRBJ2-1	CATSRDRDSTYNEQFF	TGTGCCACCAGCAGAGACCGGGACAGCACCTACAATGAGCAGTTCTTC
TRBV27	NA	13	TRBD2	TRBJ2-3	CASSPSGGYTQYF	TGTGCCAGCAGTCCCAGCGGGGGCTATACGCAGTATTTT
TRBV19	NA	15	TRBD2	TRBJ2-7	CASSTGLAGAYEQYF	TGTGCCAGTAGTACGGGACTAGCGGGTGCCTACGAGCAGTACTTC
TRBV2	few	12	TRBD1	TRBJ1-2	CASSRDRDGYTF	TGTGCCAGCAGTAGGGACAGGGATGGCTACACCTTC
TRBV27	NA	13	NA	TRBJ2-7	CASSFSALYEQYF	TGTGCCAGCAGTTTTTCGGCACTCTACGAGCAGTACTTC
TRBV7-6	NA	13	NA	TRBJ2-3	CASSFSEADTQYF	TGTGCCAGCAGCTTCTCGGAAGCAGATACGCAGTATTTT
TRBV28	NA	13	NA	TRBJ2-3	CASSRDLTDTQYF	TGTGCCAGCAGCCGTGATCTTACAGATACGCAGTATTTT
TRBV11-2	NA	12	NA	TRBJ2-7	CASRGTLYEQYF	TGTGCCAGTCGCGGTACCCTCTACGAGCAGTACTTC